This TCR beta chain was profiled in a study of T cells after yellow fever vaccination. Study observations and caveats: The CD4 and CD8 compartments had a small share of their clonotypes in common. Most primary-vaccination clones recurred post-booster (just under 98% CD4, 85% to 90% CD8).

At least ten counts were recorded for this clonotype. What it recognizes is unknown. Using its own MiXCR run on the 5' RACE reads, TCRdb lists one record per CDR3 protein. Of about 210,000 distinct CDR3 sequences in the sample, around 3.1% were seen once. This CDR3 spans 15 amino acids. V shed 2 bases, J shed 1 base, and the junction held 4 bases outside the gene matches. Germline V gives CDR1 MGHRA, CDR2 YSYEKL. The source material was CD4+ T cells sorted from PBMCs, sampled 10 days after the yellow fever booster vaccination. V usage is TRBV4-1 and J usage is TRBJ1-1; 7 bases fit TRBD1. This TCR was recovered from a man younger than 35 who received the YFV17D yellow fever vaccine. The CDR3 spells CASSQSGTANTEAFF. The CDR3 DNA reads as TGCGCCAGCAGCCAATCCGGGACAGCGAACACTGAAGCTTTCTTT.